This T cell receptor beta chain came from a study of blood T cells in healthy people across ages. Primers used in a second PCR of about 7 to 12 cycles were a sample-barcoded 5' primer and a J-beta primer mix. MiXCR, applied by TCRdb to the 5' RACE reads, yields one record per CDR3 protein. The table lists fewer than 2,000,000 distinct CDR3 sequences, more than 35% of them singletons. CDR3 length equals 14 residues. V was clipped by 2 bases and J by 4 bases, with 8 bases between them. Germline assignment: CDR1 MDHEN and CDR2 SYDVKM. This receptor was obtained from a human donor in good health. Sequenced sample: blood. The rearrangement links TRBV28 to TRBJ2-2, with a possible D match to TRBD1 (6 bases). The CDR3 DNA sequence: TGTGCCAGCAGTTTACAGGGGACCACCGGGGAGCTGTTTTTT. This codes for CASSLQGTTGELFF. The variable domain in full, with the rest retrieved from reference TRBV28 and TRBJ2-2, is DVKVTQSSRYLVKRTGEKVFLECVQDMDHENMFWYRQDPGLGLRLIYFSYDVKMKEKGDIPEGYSVSREKKERFSLILESASTNQTSMYLCASSLQGTTGELFFGEGSRLTVL.